The 21 T cell receptor beta chains below come from one sample, sequenced in a study of Ad26.COV2.S vaccination and SARS-CoV-2 variants. Treatment given: some 20 received Ad26.COV2.S at low or high dose, single or two shots; about 5 received placebo; per-sample allocation not given. Specimens were obtained on day 63 following the first vaccine or placebo injection. Libraries were prepared by immunoSEQ multiplex PCR; TCRdb keeps only in-frame clonotypes and omits some of them. The table shows about 680,000 clones, with about 90% occurring only once. Sequences were derived from peripheral blood, sampled in a trial of Ad26.COV2.S vaccine versus placebo. The receptors stem from a person between 18 and 65 years old who received the Ad26.COV2.S COVID-19 vaccine or a placebo.

The gene calls are TRBV6-5 and TRBJ2-3, with D perhaps TRBD2 (6 bases). V was pared by 7 bases and J by 4 bases, with 6 bases between. The CDR3 sequence is 11 residues long. The V gene's germline CDR1 is MNHEY and CDR2 SVGAGI. The CDR3 sequence: CASTSADTQYF. The CDR3 region has the DNA TGTGCCAGCACTAGCGCAGATACGCAGTATTTT.

A remark on this clone: A read error may account for a junction end that differs from germline. The V call is TRBV7-2, the J call TRBJ2-7; D gene uncertain. CDR1 is SGHTA and CDR2 is FQGNSA in the germline V gene. The CDR3 extends over 12 amino acids. CDR3 in amino acids: CASSLDGLEQYF. Here the CDR3 DNA reads TGTGCCAGCAGTTTAGATGGCCTCGAGCAGTACTTC.

The chain is built from TRBV19 and TRBJ2-7, with D perhaps matching TRBD1 or TRBD2 (5 bases each). This CDR3 region has 15 residues. Germline V CDR1 and CDR2: LNHDA, SQIVND (reference sequence). The V and J ends lost 3 bases and 7 bases respectively, with 19 bases between them. CDR3 DNA sequence: TGTGCCAGTAGTATCACATACGGGACGGCAGGGGAGCAGTACTTC. Its translation: CASSITYGTAGEQYF. Supplemented by reference TRBV19 and TRBJ2-7, the full variable domain reads DGGITQSPKYLFRKEGQNVTLSCEQNLNHDAMYWYRQDPGQGLRLIYYSQIVNDFQKGDIAEGYSVSREKKESFPLTVTSAQKNPTAFYLCASSITYGTAGEQYFGPGTRLTVT.

The chain combines TRBV6-2 or TRBV6-3 with TRBJ2-1; 9 nucleotides line up with TRBD1. Germline V gene data show CDR1 as MNHEY and CDR2 as SVGEGT. This CDR3 spans 13 amino acids. The ends lost 2 bases at V and 15 bases at J; junction bases unmatched: 8. CDR3 region: CASSYRQGVRRFF. The CDR3 DNA reads as TGTGCCAGCAGTTACCGACAGGGGGTTCGGCGGTTCTTC.

J is TRBJ1-5 and V is TRBV12-3 or TRBV12-4; D is uncertain. The V end lost 7 bases, the J end lost 7 bases, and 14 bases lay between the germline ends. The CDR3 is made up of 13 amino acids. The DNA of the CDR3 is TGTGCCAGCACCTCCGGACTAGGCCAGCCCCAGCATTTT. This encodes CASTSGLGQPQHF.

The chain has TRBV6-5 and TRBJ1-4; no definite D call. The germline V and J ends were trimmed by 8 bases and 1 base, with 11 bases remaining between them. The germline gives CDR1 MNHEY, CDR2 SVGAGI. The CDR3 sequence is 14 residues long. For the CDR3, the DNA is TGTGCCAGCGAGTTTTACCGAACTAATGAAAAACTGTTTTTT. Translating it yields CASEFYRTNEKLFF.

V and J are TRBV5-5 and TRBJ2-7; 9 bases agree with TRBD1. Looked up from germline, CDR1 is SGHKS and CDR2 is YYEKEE (reference sequence). Unmatched junction bases numbered 3, after V lost 0 bases and J lost 5 bases. The CDR3 consists of 14 residues. The CDR3, as DNA: TGTGCCAGCAGCTTGGGGGACAGGGTACACGAGCAGTACTTC. It yields the protein CASSLGDRVHEQYF.

This chain connects TRBV27 to TRBJ2-7; D might be TRBD1 (5 bases). V was clipped by 0 bases and J by 5 bases, with 8 bases between them. Germline CDR1 reads MNHEY; CDR2 reads SMNVEV (reference sequence). This CDR3 region has 13 residues. Written as DNA, the CDR3 is TGTGCCAGCAGTTTATCGAAACAGGACGAGCAGTACTTC. Its protein is CASSLSKQDEQYF.

On this clone itself: Distinct nucleotide sequences in the sample also encode this CDR3. The chain couples TRBV18 to TRBJ2-5; D remains unclear. CDR1 and CDR2 (germline): KGHSH, LQKENI. The CDR3 covers 13 residues. V was cut by 0 bases and J by 4 bases, with 6 bases left in between. CDR3 sequence reads: CASSPPMGETQYF. CDR3 in DNA: TGTGCCAGCTCACCACCGATGGGAGAGACCCAGTACTTC. Looking up the rest from reference TRBV18 and TRBJ2-5 gives the full variable domain: NAGVMQNPRHLVRRRGQEARLRCSPMKGHSHVYWYRQLPEEGLKFMVYLQKENIIDESGMPKERFSAEFPKEGPSILRIQQVVRGDSAAYFCASSPPMGETQYFGPGTRLLVL.

As DNA, the CDR3 is TGTGCCAGCAGTTCTTTAGCCAAAAACATTCAGTACTTC. This sequence encodes CASSSLAKNIQYF. J is TRBJ2-4 and V is TRBV6-2 or TRBV6-3; D uncertain. The CDR3 has 13 amino acids. The germline V gene encodes CDR1 MNHEY and CDR2 SVGEGT. The germline V and J ends were trimmed by 4 bases and 0 bases, with 4 bases remaining between them.

The chain links TRBV13 to TRBJ2-1, with TRBD1 matching over 7 bases. After removal of 4 bases from V and 10 bases from J, the junction contained 10 bases not matched to a gene. Germline V CDR1 and CDR2: PRHDT, FYEKMQ (reference sequence). This CDR3 has 14 residues. The CDR3 DNA reads as TGTGCCAGCAGCTCGGACAGGCTCTCCTACGAGCAGTTCTTC. Translated: CASSSDRLSYEQFF.

The rearrangement joins TRBV5-6 to TRBJ1-3, with 8 nucleotides matching TRBD1. Per the germline V gene, CDR1 is SGHDT and CDR2 is YYEEEE. The CDR3 loop spans 17 amino acids. V lost 4 bases and J lost 4; bases outside the gene matches: 13. The CDR3 spells CASSLAWEDRAGNTIYF. CDR3 coding DNA: TGTGCCAGCAGCCTAGCTTGGGAGGACAGGGCCGGAAACACCATATATTTT.

In DNA, the CDR3 is TGTGCCGTGGGGGGGGGACACGATTATGGCTACACCTTC. It translates to CAVGGGHDYGYTF. This chain joins TRBV24-1 and TRBJ1-2; TRBD1 is a possible D gene (6 bases). The CDR3 runs 13 residues. Germline CDR1 KGHDR, CDR2 SFDVKD. Deletions cut 12 bases from V and 5 bases from J, with 18 bases between.

The chain couples TRBV2 to TRBJ2-7; D is uncertain. Germline V gene data show CDR1 as SNHLY and CDR2 as FYNNEI. The CDR3 spans 13 residues. V lost 4 bases and J lost 2, with 9 bases in between. CDR3: CASSGLQTYEQYF. CDR3 nucleotides: TGTGCCAGCAGTGGGCTACAAACCTACGAGCAGTACTTC.

In this sample, this clone turned up once. The rearrangement joins TRBV18 to TRBJ1-4; D gene unclear. V lost 3 bases, J lost 7 bases, and 12 bases lay in between. The CDR3 runs 14 residues. Germline CDR1 and CDR2: KGHSH and LQKENI. CDR3 in amino acids: CASSPYEGSEKLFF. Here the CDR3 DNA reads TGTGCCAGCTCACCGTACGAGGGTAGTGAAAAACTGTTTTTT.

This sequence joins TRBV5-4 and TRBJ2-3, with D perhaps given as TRBD1 or TRBD2 (5 bases each). In germline, CDR1 is SGHNT, CDR2 YYREEE (reference sequence). With 3 bases removed from V and 2 bases from J, the gap between germline ends came to 13 bases. There are 15 residues in the CDR3. CDR3 coding DNA: TGTGCCAGCAGCTGGGTTCCGGGGCTCACAGATACGCAGTATTTT. Translating gives CASSWVPGLTDTQYF. Full variable domain (remainder filled in from reference TRBV5-4 and TRBJ2-3): ETGVTQSPTHLIKTRGQQVTLRCSSQSGHNTVSWYQQALGQGPQFIFQYYREEENGRGNFPPRFSGLQFPNYSSELNVNALELDDSALYLCASSWVPGLTDTQYFGPGTRLTVL.

The V gene is TRBV20-1, the J gene TRBJ2-1; a possible D gene is TRBD2 (5 bases). The CDR3 consists of 10 residues. Germline-derived CDR1 and CDR2 are DFQATT and SNEGSKA (reference sequence). V gave up 6 bases and J gave up 10 bases, with 10 bases separating them. The CDR3, as DNA: TGCAGTGCACCCCGAGGGGAGCAGTTCTTC. Translation: CSAPRGEQFF.

The chain recombines TRBV24-1 with TRBJ2-3, with 12 bases that match TRBD2. In germline, CDR1 is KGHDR, CDR2 SFDVKD. Trimming at V came to 3 bases and at J to 4 bases, leaving 7 bases not matched to a gene. The CDR3 has 17 residues. The CDR3 is CATSDNRLAGGADTQYF. The CDR3 nucleotides read TGTGCCACCAGTGATAATCGGCTAGCGGGAGGGGCAGATACGCAGTATTTT.

The J gene is TRBJ1-4, the V gene TRBV19; 9 bases line up with TRBD1. The CDR3 runs to 15 residues. Germline CDR1 LNHDA, CDR2 SQIVND (reference sequence). Unmatched junction bases numbered 6, after V lost 5 bases and J lost 5 bases. The CDR3 DNA is TGTGCCAGTAGTTCCCCGGGACAGGGCAATGAAAAACTGTTTTTT. It codes for CASSSPGQGNEKLFF. The variable domain in full, completed from reference TRBV19 and TRBJ1-4, reads DGGITQSPKYLFRKEGQNVTLSCEQNLNHDAMYWYRQDPGQGLRLIYYSQIVNDFQKGDIAEGYSVSREKKESFPLTVTSAQKNPTAFYLCASSSPGQGNEKLFFGSGTQLSVL.

This rearrangement joins TRBV6-5 to TRBJ2-1; D gene ambiguous. The CDR3 loop spans 13 amino acids. The germline V gene has CDR1 MNHEY and CDR2 SVGAGI. Trimming cost V 6 bases and J 13 bases, with 19 bases left between them. CDR3 sequence (DNA): TGTGCCAGCAGCCCCGGGCCCACCATTAAACAGTTCTTC. Encoded protein: CASSPGPTIKQFF.

This chain links TRBV4-1 with TRBJ1-2; tentatively, D is TRBD1 (5 bases). V lost 4 bases and J 8 bases, leaving 14 bases between the germline ends. This CDR3 is built from 13 residues. Germline lookup yields CDR1 MGHRA and CDR2 YSYEKL. CDR3: CASSPAGTRGYTF. The CDR3 DNA follows: TGCGCCAGCAGCCCCGCGGGGACGCGAGGCTACACCTTC.